This T cell receptor beta chain was observed in a study of blood T cell repertoires in COVID-19. Study-wide context: COVID-19 samples collected from the United States, Italy and Spain covered acute and convalescent phases. T cells, B-cell-depleted T cells, or PBMCs provided the cDNA or gDNA that served as material.

CDR1 is MGHRA and CDR2 is YSYEKL in the germline V gene. V was clipped by 1 base and J by 8 bases; unmatched bases: 7. The CDR3 has 15 residues. The Seattle patients, enrolled during active infection, were followed longitudinally. Produced via immunoSEQ multiplex PCR; TCRdb's table is partial and in-frame only. The table records under 200,000 clones, 70% to 80% of them present only once. The specimen was peripheral blood. This rearrangement joins TRBV4-1 to TRBJ2-1, with 8 bases that match TRBD2. The TCR was taken from a woman aged 55-69 years with COVID-19, enrolled during active disease. In DNA form, the CDR3 reads TGCGCCAGCAGCCAAGTCCGGGAGGGCCTTCATGAGCAGTTCTTC. This encodes CASSQVREGLHEQFF.